One TCR beta chain is described in this entry. CDR3 size: 16 residues. With 5 bases removed from V and 4 bases from J, the gap between germline ends came to 20 bases. Looked up from germline, CDR1 is SGHTA and CDR2 is FQGNSA. Ipilimumab-mediated CTLA-4 blockade plus focal radiation was given to patients having chemo-refractory metastatic non-small-cell lung cancer. TCRdb keeps only in-frame clones here, not all; method: immunoSEQ multiplex PCR. The sample lists over 95,000 clones, roughly 74% seen once, with around 2.8% in the top ten. The data stem from a study of radiotherapy plus CTLA-4 blockade in lung cancer.

Sequenced here: peripheral blood, sampled from a patient treated with radiotherapy plus ipilimumab. The chain has TRBV7-2 and TRBJ1-1, with D perhaps TRBD1 (6 bases). This clonotype originated in a human donor with non-small cell lung cancer who had a partial response to radiotherapy plus ipilimumab. Some clones in this sample may be carry-over from other donors' samples. For the CDR3, the DNA is TGTGCCAGCAGCCCGCACGGGCGGGGGCGGGCCACTGAAGCTTTCTTT. The encoded protein is CASSPHGRGRATEAFF. Using reference TRBV7-2 and TRBJ1-1 for the parts outside the CDR3, the full variable domain is GAGVSQSPSNKVTEKGKDVELRCDPISGHTALYWYRQSLGQGLEFLIYFQGNSAPDKSGLPSDRFSAERTGGSVSTLTIQRTQQEDSAVYLCASSPHGRGRATEAFFGQGTRLTVV.